This T cell receptor beta chain was profiled in a study of Tregs in tolerant kidney transplant recipients. Study-level points and caveats: The most relevant donor-specific Treg TCRbeta repertoire apparently came from expansion with activated donor B cells.

As regards this clone: The antigen is undetermined. Other DNA sequences in this specimen translate into the identical CDR3.

The method was immunoSEQ multiplex PCR; TCRdb's version includes in-frame clones alone and lacks a portion of them. The sample consists of some 70,000 clones, roughly 92% of them appearing once. The J segment lost 4 bases and the V segment lost 5 bases, leaving 5 bases of the junction unmatched. The CDR3 is made up of 14 amino acids. Germline CDR1 and CDR2: PRHDT and FYEKMQ (reference sequence). The receptor comes from a human donor who received a combined kidney and bone marrow transplant. This specimen consisted of CD8+ T cells from blood, obtained before the transplant. The chain recombines TRBV13 with TRBJ2-3; 8 positions agree with TRBD1. The chain's CDR3 is CASSLGQGADTQYF. In DNA form, the CDR3 reads TGTGCCAGCAGCCTCGGACAGGGCGCAGATACGCAGTATTTT.